These 23 T cell receptor beta chains were sequenced from one sample in a study of T-cell reconstitution after alpha-beta-depleted transplantation in children. Using unique molecular identifiers, the investigators prepared the TCRbeta library. MiXCR, applied by TCRdb to the PCR reads, yields one record per CDR3 protein. Of almost 600,000 distinct CDR3 sequences listed, about a quarter were seen once; the top ten hold around a third. Sequencing used PBMCs, obtained before TCRalphabeta/CD19-depleted stem cell transplant. The receptors shown here come from a boy in the first two years of life with Wiskott-Aldrich syndrome, due to receive a stem cell transplant.

A note on this clonotype: This may be a read error, as it is one base from a much larger clone. The rearrangement links TRBV5-1 to TRBJ2-1, with 7 bases that match TRBD2. CDR1 is SGHRS, CDR2 YFSETQ, per germline. This CDR3 is 14 amino acids long. V was pared by 1 base and J by 4 bases, with 2 bases of the junction left unmatched. CDR3 in DNA: TGCGCCAGCAGCTTGATTAGCGGGTACAATGAGCAGTTCTTC. This encodes CASSLISGYNEQFF.

The J gene is TRBJ1-2, the V gene TRBV7-2; D unclear. CDR1 SGHTA and CDR2 FQGNSA come from the germline V gene. V lost 1 base, J lost 7 bases, and 13 bases lay in between. There are 14 residues in the CDR3. The CDR3 sequence is CASSLGLRAFGYTF. The CDR3 DNA reads as TGTGCCAGCAGCTTAGGGCTCCGGGCTTTTGGCTACACCTTC.

This clonotype was picked up one time. The chain couples TRBV11-2 to TRBJ2-6; D call uncertain. CDR3 length: 15 amino acids. CDR1 is SGHAT and CDR2 is FQNNGV in the germline V gene. The V gene lost 5 bases and the J gene lost 6 bases, with 14 bases spanning the gap. The DNA for the CDR3 is TGTGCCAGCAGCCGAGGATTTACGGTGGCCAACGTCCTGACTTTC. Translated: CASSRGFTVANVLTF.

This chain uses TRBV5-1 with TRBJ2-5; D possibly matches TRBD1 or TRBD2 (6 bases each). Per the germline V gene, CDR1 is SGHRS and CDR2 is YFSETQ. The V end lost 5 bases, the J end lost 3 bases, and 14 bases lay between the germline ends. The CDR3 is 14 amino acids. The CDR3 DNA reads as TGCGCCAGCAGAATACAGGGAGGAGAAGAGACCCAGTACTTC. Its protein product is CASRIQGGEETQYF.

The chain joins TRBV5-1 to TRBJ2-7; 9 bases agree with TRBD1. This CDR3 has 17 amino acids. Germline CDR1 is SGHRS and CDR2 is YFSETQ. V dropped 0 bases and J dropped 7; count of bases not matched to a gene: 14. The CDR3 DNA reads TGCGCCAGCAGCTTGGTCCCCACGGGACAGGGTTTCTATGAGCAGTACTTC. Its protein is CASSLVPTGQGFYEQYF.

The chain employs TRBV20-1 and TRBJ2-7, with D perhaps matching TRBD1 (6 bases). V lost 3 bases, J lost 3 bases, and 15 bases lay in between. Germline values: CDR1 DFQATT, CDR2 SNEGSKA (reference sequence). The CDR3 covers 14 residues. CDR3 in amino acids: CSASGGQILYEQYF. The CDR3 DNA reads as TGCAGTGCTAGTGGGGGACAAATCCTCTACGAGCAGTACTTC.

This chain links TRBV5-1 with TRBJ1-1; a possible D gene is TRBD1 (5 bases). Between the trimmed V and J ends, which lost 2 bases and 4 bases, there was a span of 15 bases. The CDR3 consists of 15 residues. Germline V gene lookup returns CDR1 SGHRS and CDR2 YFSETQ. The CDR3 is CASSLETRGGTEAFF. The CDR3, as DNA: TGCGCCAGCAGCTTAGAGACGAGGGGAGGCACTGAAGCTTTCTTT.

In its sample, this clonotype was seen a few times. V gene TRBV5-1 combines with J gene TRBJ1-1; perhaps TRBD1 as D (5 bases). Germline lookup yields CDR1 SGHRS and CDR2 YFSETQ. Trimming took off 0 bases at V and 4 bases at J, with 13 bases between the two ends. This CDR3 region has 15 residues. CDR3 DNA sequence: TGCGCCAGCAGCTTGGACCGGGCAGGGATCACTGAAGCTTTCTTT. Encoded protein: CASSLDRAGITEAFF.

A few counts support this clonotype. The rearrangement links TRBV7-9 to TRBJ1-4; tentative D call: TRBD1 (6 bases). V shed 1 base and J shed 6 bases, with 18 bases lying between them. Germline-derived CDR1 and CDR2 are SEHNR and FQNEAQ (reference sequence). The CDR3 sequence is 17 residues long. CDR3 DNA sequence: TGTGCCAGCAGCTTAGGGGGGCGACTGACGTTGGATGAAAAACTGTTTTTT. This gives the protein CASSLGGRLTLDEKLFF.

The V gene is TRBV28, the J gene TRBJ2-7; the match to TRBD1 covers 9 bases. V shed 4 bases and J 6 bases; nucleotides not matched to a gene: 7. This CDR3 spans 14 amino acids. The germline gives CDR1 MDHEN, CDR2 SYDVKM. CDR3 bases: TGTGCCAGCAGTTGGTACGGGACAGGGACCGAGCAGTACTTC. It specifies CASSWYGTGTEQYF.

The chain employs TRBV28 and TRBJ1-6; 7 bases are a match to TRBD1. The junction had 19 bases not matched to a gene; V was cut back by 5 bases and J by 9 bases. The CDR3 consists of 18 residues. CDR1 is MDHEN, CDR2 SYDVKM, per germline. The CDR3 DNA follows: TGTGCCAGCAGTACCATCGGGACAGCAAAATCGAACGGTTCACCCCTCCACTTT. Translated, it gives CASSTIGTAKSNGSPLHF. The complete variable domain, with remaining parts taken from reference TRBV28 and TRBJ1-6, reads DVKVTQSSRYLVKRTGEKVFLECVQDMDHENMFWYRQDPGLGLRLIYFSYDVKMKEKGDIPEGYSVSREKKERFSLILESASTNQTSMYLCASSTIGTAKSNGSPLHFGNGTRLTVT.

This clonotype appeared a few times. The rearrangement links TRBV29-1 to TRBJ2-5; no clear D. V was shortened by 3 bases and J by 1 base, with 6 bases between the two germline ends. The CDR3 length is 12 residues. Per the germline V gene, CDR1 is SQVTM and CDR2 is ANQGSEA. As DNA, the CDR3 is TGCAGCGTTGAGTCTGCCCAAGAGACCCAGTACTTC. This gives the protein CSVESAQETQYF.

The CDR3 sequence: CASSLRGTSALDTQYF. Here the CDR3 DNA reads TGTGCCAGCAGTTTACGGGGGACTAGCGCGTTGGATACGCAGTATTTT. V gene TRBV12-3 or TRBV12-4 combines with J gene TRBJ2-3; 10 bases align to TRBD2. With 2 bases clipped from V and 6 bases from J, the junction kept 8 bases outside the gene matches. CDR3 length: 16 amino acids.

Of note for this clonotype: A junction boundary mismatches the germline segment, possibly from a read error. The chain has TRBV20-1 and TRBJ2-1; TRBD2 matches at 13 bases. CDR1 and CDR2 from the germline V gene are DFQATT and SNEGSKA (reference sequence). This CDR3 contains 17 residues. The CDR3 region has the DNA TGCTGTGCTAGAGATCTGCGACTAGCGGGAGGCTACAATGAGCAGTTCTTC. Translated, it gives CCARDLRLAGGYNEQFF.

A few counts support this clonotype. The chain combines TRBV28 with TRBJ1-3; TRBD1 might be the D (6 bases). V lost 6 bases, J lost 0 bases, and 15 bases lay in between. This CDR3 comprises 16 residues. CDR1 is MDHEN and CDR2 is SYDVKM in the germline V gene. CDR3: CASRGTGFPSGNTIYF. In nucleotides, the CDR3 is TGTGCCAGCAGGGGCACAGGGTTCCCCTCTGGAAACACCATATATTTT. The complete variable domain, with remaining parts taken from reference TRBV28 and TRBJ1-3, reads DVKVTQSSRYLVKRTGEKVFLECVQDMDHENMFWYRQDPGLGLRLIYFSYDVKMKEKGDIPEGYSVSREKKERFSLILESASTNQTSMYLCASRGTGFPSGNTIYFGEGSWLTVV.

The chain combines TRBV29-1 with TRBJ2-7; 7 nucleotides align to TRBD1. The CDR3 runs to 14 residues. The V segment lost 6 bases and the J segment 0 bases; nucleotides outside the gene matches: 8. The germline V gene encodes CDR1 SQVTM and CDR2 ANQGSEA. Here the CDR3 reads CSVCGAGGSYEQYF. In DNA form, the CDR3 reads TGCAGCGTGTGTGGGGCAGGGGGCTCCTACGAGCAGTACTTC.

This sequence joins TRBV10-3 and TRBJ2-3; D is possibly TRBD1 (6 bases). Trimming took off 7 bases at V and 0 bases at J, with 11 bases between the two ends. This CDR3 comprises 14 residues. The germline CDR1 and CDR2 sequences are ENHRY and SYGVKD. CDR3 DNA sequence: TGTGCCATCACAGGGGTCTCTAGCACAGATACGCAGTATTTT. Its protein is CAITGVSSTDTQYF.

CDR3 in amino acids: CASSLASGGNTGELFF. The CDR3 DNA reads TGTGCCAGCAGTTTGGCCTCGGGGGGGAACACCGGGGAGCTGTTTTTT. This rearrangement joins TRBV12-3 or TRBV12-4 to TRBJ2-2, with TRBD2 matching over 7 bases. This CDR3 is 16 amino acids long. V lost 3 bases and J lost 1; bases outside the gene matches: 5.

The chain is built from TRBV5-1 and TRBJ2-5; 7 nucleotides agree with TRBD1. Germline V gives CDR1 SGHRS, CDR2 YFSETQ. This CDR3 is 14 amino acids long. Trimming took 4 bases from V and 0 from J; bases not matched to a gene: 3. The CDR3 sequence: CASSIGTDQETQYF. Written as DNA, the CDR3 is TGCGCCAGCAGCATAGGGACAGACCAAGAGACCCAGTACTTC.

About this clonotype: An end of the junction differs from the germline gene, which may be a read error. In nucleotides, the CDR3 is TGCGGCAGCAGCTCGGGTCTAGCGGGGTACAATGAGCAGTTCTTC. This encodes CGSSSGLAGYNEQFF. The chain has TRBV5-1 and TRBJ2-1, with TRBD2 matching 9 bases. The CDR3 runs 15 residues. The germline V gene has CDR1 SGHRS and CDR2 YFSETQ.

The chain joins TRBV24-1 to TRBJ2-7; no firm D call. CDR3 length equals 13 residues. V gave up 1 base and J gave up 0 bases, with 3 bases separating them. Germline lookup yields CDR1 KGHDR and CDR2 SFDVKD. The CDR3 sequence: CATSDFSSYEQYF. CDR3 in DNA: TGTGCCACCAGTGATTTTAGCTCCTACGAGCAGTACTTC.

The chain uses TRBV29-1 and TRBJ1-3; D unresolved. CDR3 length: 11 amino acids. Germline V lookup: CDR1 SQVTM, CDR2 ANQGSEA. V lost 3 bases, J lost 4 bases, and 4 bases lay in between. In nucleotides, the CDR3 is TGCAGCGTTGAGTGGGGAAACACCATATATTTT. Translation: CSVEWGNTIYF.

The chain carries TRBV3-1 and TRBJ2-7, with no clear D. Germline V lookup: CDR1 LGHDT, CDR2 YNNKEL (reference sequence). The CDR3 sequence is 15 residues long. The germline V and J ends were trimmed by 0 bases and 0 bases, with 9 bases remaining between them. As DNA, the CDR3 is TGTGCCAGCAGCCAAGATCGGCGCAGCTCCTACGAGCAGTACTTC. This codes for CASSQDRRSSYEQYF.